This T cell receptor beta chain was documented in a study of beta chain features in type 1 diabetes. Study results and limitations: People with Type 1 diabetes carried modestly yet significantly shorter TCRB CDR3s in all four CD4+ subsets.

The sequenced template was cDNA made from the entire isolated RNA. Using immunoSEQ multiplex PCR, the repertoire was profiled, and TCRdb retains in-frame clones only, with some absent. Of 310,000 or so clones in the sample, around 9.7% were seen once. As to this clone: The antigen remains undetermined.

V lost 2 bases, J lost 6 bases, and 11 bases lay in between. Germline CDR1 is LNHDA and CDR2 is SQIVND (reference sequence). The CDR3 spans 14 residues. The TCR comes from a man under 40 with type 1 diabetes. This sequence joins TRBV19 and TRBJ1-5; a possible D gene is TRBD1 (6 bases). The material sequenced was central memory CD4+ T cells from blood. DNA for the CDR3: TGTGCCAGTAGTATATGGGGGGGCGGTCAGCCCCAGCATTTT. This sequence encodes CASSIWGGGQPQHF.